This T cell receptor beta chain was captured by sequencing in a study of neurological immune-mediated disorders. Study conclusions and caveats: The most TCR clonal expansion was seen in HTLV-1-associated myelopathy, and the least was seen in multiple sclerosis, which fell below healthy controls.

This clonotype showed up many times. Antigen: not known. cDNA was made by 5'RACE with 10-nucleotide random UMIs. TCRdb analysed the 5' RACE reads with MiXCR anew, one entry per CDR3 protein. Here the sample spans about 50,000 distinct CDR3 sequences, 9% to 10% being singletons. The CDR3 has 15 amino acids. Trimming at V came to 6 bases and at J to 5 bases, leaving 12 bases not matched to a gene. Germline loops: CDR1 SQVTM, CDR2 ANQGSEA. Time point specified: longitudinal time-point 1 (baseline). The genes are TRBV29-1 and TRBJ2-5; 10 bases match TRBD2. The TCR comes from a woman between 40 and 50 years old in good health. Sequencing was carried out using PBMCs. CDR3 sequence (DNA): TGCAGCGTGGGTCCAGGACTAGCGGACGATGAGACCCAGTACTTC. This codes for CSVGPGLADDETQYF.